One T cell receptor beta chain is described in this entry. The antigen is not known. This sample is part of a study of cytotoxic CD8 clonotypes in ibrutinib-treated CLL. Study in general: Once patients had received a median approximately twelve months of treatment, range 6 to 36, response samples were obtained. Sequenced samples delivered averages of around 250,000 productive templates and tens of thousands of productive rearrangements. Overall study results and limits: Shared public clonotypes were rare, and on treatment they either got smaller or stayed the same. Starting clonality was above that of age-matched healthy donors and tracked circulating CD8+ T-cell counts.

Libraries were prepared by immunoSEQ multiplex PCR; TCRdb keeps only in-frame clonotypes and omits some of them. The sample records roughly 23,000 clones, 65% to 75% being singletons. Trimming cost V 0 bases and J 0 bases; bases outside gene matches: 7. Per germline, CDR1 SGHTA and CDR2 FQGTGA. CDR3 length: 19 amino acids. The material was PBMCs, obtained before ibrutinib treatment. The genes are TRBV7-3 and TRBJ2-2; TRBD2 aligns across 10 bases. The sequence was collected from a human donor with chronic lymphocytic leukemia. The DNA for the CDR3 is TGTGCCAGCAGCTTAACGGCACTAGCGGGGTTGTCGAACACCGGGGAGCTGTTTTTT. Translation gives CASSLTALAGLSNTGELFF.